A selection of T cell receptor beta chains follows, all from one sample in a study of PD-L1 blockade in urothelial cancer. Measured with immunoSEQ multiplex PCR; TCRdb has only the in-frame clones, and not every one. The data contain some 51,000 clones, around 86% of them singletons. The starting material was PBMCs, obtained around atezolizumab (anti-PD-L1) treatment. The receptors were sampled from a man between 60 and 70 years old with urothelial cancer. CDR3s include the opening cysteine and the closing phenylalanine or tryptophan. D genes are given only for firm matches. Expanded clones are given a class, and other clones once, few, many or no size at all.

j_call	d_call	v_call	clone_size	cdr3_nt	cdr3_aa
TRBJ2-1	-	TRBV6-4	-	TGTGCCAGCAGTGCATACGGGGGAAACAATGAGCAGTTCTTC	CASSAYGGNNEQFF
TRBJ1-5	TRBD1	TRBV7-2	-	TGTGCCAGCAGCCCCCACAGGGGGGGCCCTCAGCCCCAGCATTTT	CASSPHRGGPQPQHF
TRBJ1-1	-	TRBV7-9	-	TGTGCCAGCAGCCCCCAAAGGGGGTTTGGGACTGAAGCTTTCTTT	CASSPQRGFGTEAFF
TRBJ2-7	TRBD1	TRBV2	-	TGTGCCAGCAGTGAACAGGACAGGGGGCGGTACGAGCAGTACTTC	CASSEQDRGRYEQYF
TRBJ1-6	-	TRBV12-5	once	TGTGCTAGTCGGGGGGGTACCTCCTATAATTCACCCCTCCACTTT	CASRGGTSYNSPLHF
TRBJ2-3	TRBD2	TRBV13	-	TGTGCCAGCAGCTTACCCCCTCGGAGCGGGGTATGGGGAGATACGCAGTATTTT	CASSLPPRSGVWGDTQYF
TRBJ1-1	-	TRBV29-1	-	TGCAGCGTCGGACATATGAACACTGAAGCTTTCTTT	CSVGHMNTEAFF
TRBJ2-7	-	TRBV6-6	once	TGTGCCAGCAGGCTCACAGGGTTGCGGACCTACGAGCAGTACTTC	CASRLTGLRTYEQYF
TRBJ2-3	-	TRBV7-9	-	TGCTCCTCCAACCGGGATAGCACAGATACGCAGTATTTT	CSSNRDSTDTQYF
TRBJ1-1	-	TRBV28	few	TGTGCCAGCAGTTTGCAAATCCTCAGGGTCACTGAAGCTTTCTTT	CASSLQILRVTEAFF
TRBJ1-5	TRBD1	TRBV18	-	TGTGCCAGCTCATACAGGGGAAGTGGTCAGCCCCAGCATTTT	CASSYRGSGQPQHF
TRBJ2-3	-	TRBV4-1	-	TGCGCCAGCAGCCAAGAGCAGGGAGGATTCCGGACGCAGTATTTT	CASSQEQGGFRTQYF
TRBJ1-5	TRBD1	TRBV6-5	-	TGTGCCAGCAGTTACGAGGCAGGGGGGCAGCCCCAGCATTTT	CASSYEAGGQPQHF
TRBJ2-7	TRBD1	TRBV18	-	TGTGCCAGCTCAGTAGGGACAGGGGGACCCTACGAGCAGTACTTC	CASSVGTGGPYEQYF
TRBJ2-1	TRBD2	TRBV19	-	TGTGCCAGTAAAACTAGCGCGGCAAACTACAATGAGCAGTTCTTC	CASKTSAANYNEQFF
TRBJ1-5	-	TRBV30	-	TGTGCCTGGAGTGTACTGGGGGGTCAGCCCCAGCATTTT	CAWSVLGGQPQHF
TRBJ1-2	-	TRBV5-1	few	TGCGCCAGCAGCTTGGACAGCATCTATGGCTACACCTTC	CASSLDSIYGYTF
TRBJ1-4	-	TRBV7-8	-	TGTGCCAGCAGCGCCCCAACAACAACTAATGAAAAACTGTTTTTT	CASSAPTTTNEKLFF
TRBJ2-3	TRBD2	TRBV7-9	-	TGTGCCAGCAGCAAGACTAGCGGGGGGCAGTATTTT	CASSKTSGGQYF
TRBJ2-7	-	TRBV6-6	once	TGTGCCAGCAGGCCTCGATCGACTTCATTCTACGAGCAGTACTTC	CASRPRSTSFYEQYF
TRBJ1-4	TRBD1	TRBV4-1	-	TGCGCCAGCAGCGTAGGACAGGGGGGAGAAAAACTGTTTTTT	CASSVGQGGEKLFF
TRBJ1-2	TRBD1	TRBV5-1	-	TGCGCCAGCAGCCCCGCGACAGGGAATAACTATGGCTACACCTTC	CASSPATGNNYGYTF
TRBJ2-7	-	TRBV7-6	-	TGTGCCAGCAGCTCATTCGGACACCCCTACGAGCAGTACTTC	CASSSFGHPYEQYF
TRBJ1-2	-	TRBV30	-	TGTGCCTGGAGGGAGAACAGGGACTATGGCTACACCTTC	CAWRENRDYGYTF
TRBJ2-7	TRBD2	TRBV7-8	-	TGTGCCAGCAGCCTCCTCATAGCGGGAGCCTACGAGCAGTACTTC	CASSLLIAGAYEQYF
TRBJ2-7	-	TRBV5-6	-	TGTGCCAGCAGCATGGTGGACAGTAACGAGCAGTACTTC	CASSMVDSNEQYF
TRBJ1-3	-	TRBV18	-	TGTGCCAGCTCCCTGAGCGGCAGCTCTGGAAACACCATATATTTT	CASSLSGSSGNTIYF
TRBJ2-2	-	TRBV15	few	TGTGCCACCAGCAGATCGTACCGTGGAGGGTTCACCGGGGAGCTGTTTTTT	CATSRSYRGGFTGELFF
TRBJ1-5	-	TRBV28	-	TGTGCCAGCAGTTTTTCAGGGAACGGGCAGCCCCAGCATTTT	CASSFSGNGQPQHF
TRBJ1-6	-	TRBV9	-	TGTGCCAGCAGCGTAGGTTTCAGGGCTGATTCACCCCTCCACTTT	CASSVGFRADSPLHF
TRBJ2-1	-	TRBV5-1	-	TGCGCCAGCAGCCTGGGGGCCCCCGGGAGCTCCTACAATGAGCAGTTCTTC	CASSLGAPGSSYNEQFF
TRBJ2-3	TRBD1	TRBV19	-	TGTGCCAGTAGTGACCACAGGGGTGCCGATACGCAGTATTTT	CASSDHRGADTQYF
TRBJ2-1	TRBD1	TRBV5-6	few	TGTGCCAGCAGCCAGGGGGCTTGGACCTACAATGAGCAGTTCTTC	CASSQGAWTYNEQFF
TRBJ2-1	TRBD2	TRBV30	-	TGTGCCTGGAGTACCGCATCTAGCGGGGGTGAGCAGTTCTTC	CAWSTASSGGEQFF
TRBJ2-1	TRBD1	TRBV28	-	TGTGCCAGCAGAGTTGCGGCAGGGGGAAACGAGCAGTTCTTC	CASRVAAGGNEQFF
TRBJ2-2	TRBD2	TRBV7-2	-	TGTGCCAGCAGCCCGACTAGCGGAAGCACCGGGGAGCTGTTTTTT	CASSPTSGSTGELFF
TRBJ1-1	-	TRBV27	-	TGTGCCAGCAGTGAGGGAGGGGTTGCCACTGAAGCTTTCTTT	CASSEGGVATEAFF
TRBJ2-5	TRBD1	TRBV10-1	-	TGCGCCAGCTCTGCGCCGGGACAGGGTGGGGAGACCCAGTACTTC	CASSAPGQGGETQYF
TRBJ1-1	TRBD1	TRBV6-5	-	TGTGCCAGCAGTTCCCCGGGACAGGAAAGAATCACTGAAGCTTTCTTT	CASSSPGQERITEAFF